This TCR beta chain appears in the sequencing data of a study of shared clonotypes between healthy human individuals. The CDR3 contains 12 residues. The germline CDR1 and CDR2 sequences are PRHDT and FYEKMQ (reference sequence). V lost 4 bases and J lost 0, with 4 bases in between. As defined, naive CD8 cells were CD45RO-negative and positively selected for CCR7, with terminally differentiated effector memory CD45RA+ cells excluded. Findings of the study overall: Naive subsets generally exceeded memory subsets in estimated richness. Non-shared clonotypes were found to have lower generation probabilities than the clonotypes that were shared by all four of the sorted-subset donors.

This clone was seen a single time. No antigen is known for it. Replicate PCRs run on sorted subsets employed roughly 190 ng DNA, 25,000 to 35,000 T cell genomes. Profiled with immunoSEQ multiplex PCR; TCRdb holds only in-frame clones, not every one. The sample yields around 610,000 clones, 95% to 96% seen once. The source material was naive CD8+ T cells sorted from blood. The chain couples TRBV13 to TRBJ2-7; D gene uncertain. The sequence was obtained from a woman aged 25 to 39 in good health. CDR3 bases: TGTGCCAGCAGCTGGAACTCCTACGAGCAGTACTTC. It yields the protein CASSWNSYEQYF.